The rows below give T cell receptor beta chains drawn from one sample of a study of Ad26.COV2.S vaccination and SARS-CoV-2 variants. The repertoire was sequenced with immunoSEQ multiplex PCR; TCRdb's copy has only in-frame clones and lacks some. The sample carries roughly 410,000 clones, roughly 80% recorded once. Specimen: peripheral blood, collected in a trial of Ad26.COV2.S vaccine versus placebo. The receptors shown here come from a person aged 18 to 59 who received the Ad26.COV2.S COVID-19 vaccine or a placebo. CDR3s include the opening cysteine and the closing phenylalanine or tryptophan. A D gene is named only where the DNA matches it firmly. Only some rows state a clone size, as once, few, many or a class for expanded clones.

clone size	J gene	V gene	D gene	CDR3 DNA	CDR3 protein
-	TRBJ2-7	TRBV5-4	TRBD2	TGTGCCAGCAGGGCAGGCGGGGGAACTTACGAGCAGTACTTC	CASRAGGGTYEQYF
-	TRBJ2-7	TRBV2	-	TGTGCCAGCAGCGTGGGACTTCACTCCTACGAGCAGTACTTC	CASSVGLHSYEQYF
-	TRBJ2-2	TRBV18	TRBD2	TGTGCCAGCTCAACGAAGATGGCCAGCGGGAGTATTAACACCGGGGAGCTGTTTTTT	CASSTKMASGSINTGELFF
once	TRBJ2-6	TRBV4-2	-	TGTGCCAGCAGCCAAGATATATGGGGGGCTGGGGCCAACGTCCTGACTTTC	CASSQDIWGAGANVLTF
-	TRBJ2-1	TRBV7-2	-	TGTGCCAGCAGCTTCGGCAGGAGCTCCTACAATGAGCAGTTCTTC	CASSFGRSSYNEQFF
-	TRBJ1-2	TRBV18	-	TGTGCCAGCTCACCTAACCCCGGGCAGCGATACTCCTATGGCTACACCTTC	CASSPNPGQRYSYGYTF
few	TRBJ2-7	TRBV7-7	-	TGTGCCAGCAGCTTAGGGATAAACTACGAGCAGTACTTC	CASSLGINYEQYF
-	TRBJ1-1	TRBV18	-	TGTGCCAGCTCACCTGCCTGGGGGGGCATGAACACTGAAGCTTTCTTT	CASSPAWGGMNTEAFF
-	TRBJ1-2	TRBV5-6	-	TGTGCCAGCAGCTCCTCCGCCCGGCTTTCCCTCTATGGCTACACCTTC	CASSSSARLSLYGYTF
-	TRBJ2-7	TRBV11-2	TRBD1	TGTGCCAGCAGCTTAGGACAGGGGACCCTTGGGGAGCAGTACTTC	CASSLGQGTLGEQYF
-	TRBJ1-6	TRBV6-5	TRBD1	TGTGCCAGCAGTTACTCCGGACAGGTGCGGCTCCTCCACTTT	CASSYSGQVRLLHF
-	TRBJ2-1	TRBV5-4	TRBD2	TGTGCCAGCAGCCCCGGACTAGCGGGAGGTCATAAGTTCTTC	CASSPGLAGGHKFF
-	TRBJ2-1	TRBV11-3	TRBD2	TGTGCCAGCAGCTTAGGGAGACTAGCGGGGGCCGGTGAGCAGTTCTTC	CASSLGRLAGAGEQFF
-	TRBJ2-7	TRBV5-1	-	TGCGCCAGCAGCTTGGCCGTTGGGACAACCTACGAGCAGTACTTC	CASSLAVGTTYEQYF
-	TRBJ2-7	TRBV3-1/TRBV3-2	-	TGTGCCAGCAGCCTTTTAGGCGGCGAGCAGTACTTC	CASSLLGGEQYF
-	TRBJ1-2	TRBV4-3	TRBD1	TGCGCCAGCAGCCCACCGGGACAGGGGGGATTATATGGCTACACCTTC	CASSPPGQGGLYGYTF
-	TRBJ1-2	TRBV10-3	-	TGTGCCATCAGTGAGTCACAGGTCTACTATGGCTACACCTTC	CAISESQVYYGYTF
-	TRBJ2-3	TRBV4-1	-	TGCGCCAGCAGCCGAAACGATAGAACAGATACGCAGTATTTT	CASSRNDRTDTQYF
-	TRBJ2-1	TRBV6-6	TRBD2	TGTGCCAGCAGCGAGACGTTGGGACGACTAGCGGCGGGAGTAAGGAATGAGCAGTTCTTC	CASSETLGRLAAGVRNEQFF
-	TRBJ1-1	TRBV18	-	TGTGCCAGCTCACCAGGGAGGACTCTGAACACTGAAGCTTTCTTT	CASSPGRTLNTEAFF
-	TRBJ1-1	TRBV7-9	-	TGTGCCAGCAGCTTAGCGCGGAAGGTGAACACTGAAGCTTTCTTT	CASSLARKVNTEAFF
-	TRBJ2-5	TRBV7-6	TRBD2	TGTGCCAGCAGCTTACTTGGGGGGGTGGCCCAGTACTTC	CASSLLGGVAQYF
-	TRBJ1-1	TRBV20-1	-	TGCAGTGCTAGCCCGTTCCCTGAAGCTTTCTTT	CSASPFPEAFF
-	TRBJ1-1	TRBV7-9	-	TGTGCCAGCAGCTTAGGACAGGATCAAGCTTTCTTT	CASSLGQDQAFF
-	TRBJ2-1	TRBV7-2	-	TGTGCCAGCAGCTTATCCCGCTACAATGAGCAGTTCTTC	CASSLSRYNEQFF
-	TRBJ1-6	TRBV27	-	TGTGCCAGCAGTTATCAGCCACGTAATTCACCCCTCCACTTT	CASSYQPRNSPLHF
once	TRBJ2-7	TRBV9	TRBD2	TGTGCCAGCAGCCCGGGACTAGCGGGGGTCGAGCAGTACTTC	CASSPGLAGVEQYF
-	TRBJ2-7	TRBV6-2/TRBV6-3	-	TGTGCCAGCAGTTACGAAGCTTGGAACAGTCAAAACTCCTACGAGCAGTACTTC	CASSYEAWNSQNSYEQYF
-	TRBJ2-7	TRBV20-1	-	TGCAGTACGAAGGGGGATTACGAGCAGTACTTC	CSTKGDYEQYF
-	TRBJ2-7	TRBV5-1	TRBD2	TGCGCCAGCAGCAACACCCCAATAGCGGGTGCGGGGTCCTACGAGCAGTACTTC	CASSNTPIAGAGSYEQYF
-	TRBJ2-1	TRBV2	-	TGTGCCAGCATGGAGCAGAAGCTCGAGCAGTTCTTC	CASMEQKLEQFF
-	TRBJ1-4	TRBV4-1	-	TGCGCCAGCAGCCAAGTGAGGGGGACGGGACTGTTTTTT	CASSQVRGTGLFF
-	TRBJ1-6	TRBV7-9	-	TGTGCCAGCAGCTCGGGACCCCTAGATTCACCCCTCCACTTT	CASSSGPLDSPLHF
-	TRBJ1-5	TRBV12-3/TRBV12-4	-	TGTGCCAGCAGCGACACCCGCAGTCAGCCCCAGCATTTT	CASSDTRSQPQHF
-	TRBJ1-3	TRBV13	-	TGTGCCAGCAGATATGGCGGGCGAAACACCATATATTTT	CASRYGGRNTIYF
-	TRBJ2-1	TRBV28	TRBD2	TGTGCCAGCAGTCCTAGCGGGGGATACAATGAGCAGTTCTTC	CASSPSGGYNEQFF
-	TRBJ1-1	TRBV9	-	TGTGCCAGCAGCATGGGACACCTGAACACTGAAGCTTTCTTT	CASSMGHLNTEAFF
-	TRBJ2-7	TRBV3-1/TRBV3-2	-	TGTGCCAGCAGCCAGGGATTCCTGGGCTACGAGCAGTACTTC	CASSQGFLGYEQYF
-	TRBJ2-6	TRBV10-2	-	TGCGCCAGCAGCGACACAGGCTCTGGGGCCAACGTCCTGACTTTC	CASSDTGSGANVLTF
-	TRBJ2-7	TRBV5-6	-	TGTGCCAGCAGCTTGCCGGGAGAACACTACGAGCAGTACTTC	CASSLPGEHYEQYF
-	TRBJ1-6	TRBV7-3	-	TGTGCCAGCAGCTTAGACAGCGATTCACCCCTCCACTTT	CASSLDSDSPLHF
-	TRBJ2-3	TRBV5-1	TRBD2	TGCGCCAGCACCAGCGGGGCCGGCACAGATACGCAGTATTTT	CASTSGAGTDTQYF
-	TRBJ2-2	TRBV27	TRBD2	TGTGCCAGCAGTTCCCCTCGGACTAGTCCGAACACCGGGGAGCTGTTTTTT	CASSSPRTSPNTGELFF
-	TRBJ2-7	TRBV12-3/TRBV12-4	-	TGTGCCAGCAGTTTAGACTCGCCCAAGCAGTACTTC	CASSLDSPKQYF
-	TRBJ1-1	TRBV18	-	TGTGCCAGCTCACCGCCGGGACGTCGGGCGGGCACTGAAGCTTTCTTT	CASSPPGRRAGTEAFF
-	TRBJ1-1	TRBV5-6	-	TGTGCCAGCAGCTTTGTGGTTACTGAAGCTTTCTTT	CASSFVVTEAFF
-	TRBJ1-3	TRBV12-5	TRBD1	TGTGCTAGTATGGCCGGACAGGGTTTTAGCTCTGGAAACACCATATATTTT	CASMAGQGFSSGNTIYF
-	TRBJ2-3	TRBV25-1	TRBD2	TGTGCCAGTGGACTAGCGTCCTTGCGAGATACGCAGTATTTT	CASGLASLRDTQYF
-	TRBJ2-1	TRBV5-1	-	TGCGCCAGCAGCCCGGGACTCTCCTCGGTCCACAATGAGCAGTTCTTC	CASSPGLSSVHNEQFF
-	TRBJ1-3	TRBV5-1	-	TGCGCCAGCAGCCAGAGCTCTGGAAACACCATATATTTT	CASSQSSGNTIYF
once	TRBJ1-1	TRBV19	TRBD1	TGTGCCAGTATCCCATGGGACAGTAACACTGAAGCTTTCTTT	CASIPWDSNTEAFF